Below, one T cell receptor beta chain is given with its context. The target antigen is unknown. TCRdb's copy holds only in-frame clones and misses some; the assay was immunoSEQ multiplex PCR. The table shows roughly 97,000 clones, with approximately 90% occurring only once. The CDR3 has 14 amino acids. CDR1 is KGHSH, CDR2 LQKENI, per germline. With V trimmed by 5 bases and J by 2 bases, 4 bases remained unmatched. The source of the sample is a study of T cell responses to AZD1222 COVID-19 vaccine. Study-level results: Without day 14 samples, only post-peak T cell repertoires were studied. The study reported that nearly half of spike-specific TCRs target unmutated variant regions.

The chain employs TRBV18 and TRBJ1-2; TRBD1 agrees at 8 bases. Sequencing was performed on peripheral blood, taken on day 0 of AZD1222 vaccination. The TCR sequence derives from an adult in good health. The CDR3 DNA is TGTGCCAGCTCAGCGGACAGGGCGAACTATGGCTACACCTTC. Its protein product is CASSADRANYGYTF.